These T cell receptor beta chains were read from a single sample in a study of vaccination effects on CD4 cells after COVID-19. The table came from immunoSEQ multiplex PCR; TCRdb's copy has only in-frame clones and leaves some out. The table includes 9,000 to 13,000 clones, 74% detected once. These receptors are not linked to any known antigen. Sequencing was performed on CD4+ T cells from PBMCs cultured with HCoV-229E spike peptides, taken before COVID-19 vaccination. The receptors were gathered from a human donor who received a COVID-19 vaccine. The conserved cysteine and the conserved F or W are not part of the CDR3 here.

TRBV9	TRBJ2-1	ASSANPGVDSYNEQF
TRBV3-1/TRBV3-2	TRBJ1-4	ASSQDPGVNEKLF
TRBV3-1/TRBV3-2	TRBJ1-2	ASSQSDGGGYT
TRBV5-1	TRBJ2-5	ASSLGQGRGETQY
TRBV24-1	TRBJ2-2	ATSGTGYAGELF
TRBV27	TRBJ2-1	ASSRRGDNEQF
TRBV27	TRBJ2-7	ASSLGGGIYEQY
TRBV20-1	TRBJ1-1	SASRATEAF
TRBV24-1	TRBJ2-2	ATSGRSLANTGELF
TRBV18	TRBJ1-1	ASSPSNLGVPTEAF
TRBV11-1	TRBJ1-2	ASSLAGGAGYT
TRBV2	TRBJ1-1	ASSTQGSATEAF
TRBV5-1	TRBJ1-1	ASSPDRGATEAF
TRBV3-1/TRBV3-2	TRBJ2-5	ASSQVGETQY
TRBV28	TRBJ1-2	ASWDRERGYT
TRBV6-1	TRBJ2-1	ASSELSGFYNEQF
TRBV28	TRBJ2-1	ASSPTGSYNEQF
TRBV5-1	TRBJ2-7	ASSLEVGAGTYEQY